What follows are 13 T cell receptor beta chains derived from one specimen sequenced in a study of Ad26.COV2.S vaccination and SARS-CoV-2 variants. Clones were read by immunoSEQ multiplex PCR, and TCRdb kept only the in-frame ones, dropping some. The top ten hold around 1.8% of the sample, which has fewer than 600,000 clones, nearly 90% seen once. Treatment described: approximately 18 received Ad26.COV2.S at low or high dose, single or two shots; about 5 received placebo; per-sample allocation not given. Specimen acquisition occurred on day 63 following the initial vaccine or placebo injection. Source: peripheral blood, taken in a trial of Ad26.COV2.S vaccine versus placebo. The receptors were gathered from a person between 18 and 59 years old who received the Ad26.COV2.S COVID-19 vaccine or a placebo.

The chain links TRBV7-9 to TRBJ1-4, with D maybe TRBD1 (6 bases). Per the germline V gene, CDR1 is SEHNR and CDR2 is FQNEAQ (reference sequence). Trimming took 4 bases from V and 8 from J, leaving 14 bases between them. The CDR3 is 14 amino acids. CDR3 coding DNA: TGTGCCAGCAGCTCCTCGGGGGCTGGGGAAAAACTGTTTTTT. Translated, it gives CASSSSGAGEKLFF.

This rearrangement joins TRBV30 to TRBJ1-6; unclear D gene. V was trimmed by 4 bases and J by 0 bases, leaving 7 bases between them. This CDR3 is 14 amino acids long. The germline CDR1 and CDR2 sequences are GTSNPN and SVGIG (reference sequence). The chain's CDR3 is CAWTRSSYNSPLHF. The CDR3 DNA reads as TGTGCCTGGACGCGAAGCTCCTATAATTCACCCCTCCACTTT.

CDR3 amino acids: CASSENRAAYGYTF. The CDR3 region has the DNA TGTGCCAGCAGTGAAAACCGGGCAGCCTATGGCTACACCTTC. This chain connects TRBV6-1 to TRBJ1-2, with D hard to call. The ends were cut back, 2 bases at V and 4 bases at J, with 11 bases in the middle. CDR1 is MNHNS and CDR2 is SASEGT in the germline V gene. The CDR3 length is 14 residues.

This rearrangement joins TRBV30 to TRBJ1-4; unclear D gene. This CDR3 is 13 amino acids long. Germline V gene data show CDR1 as GTSNPN and CDR2 as SVGIG (reference sequence). Trimming took 2 bases from V and 8 from J, leaving 12 bases between them. CDR3 sequence reads: CAWSTGGGEKLFF. The CDR3 DNA reads as TGTGCCTGGAGTACCGGCGGAGGAGAAAAACTGTTTTTT.

This sequence joins TRBV4-1 and TRBJ2-5, with 12 bases matching TRBD2. V gave up 0 bases and J gave up 4 bases; unmatched junction bases: 3. CDR3 length equals 16 residues. CDR1 is MGHRA and CDR2 is YSYEKL in the germline V gene. The CDR3 protein is CASSQDQTSGGETQYF. The CDR3 DNA sequence: TGCGCCAGCAGCCAAGATCAGACTAGCGGGGGAGAGACCCAGTACTTC.

This clone appeared once. In DNA, the CDR3 is TGTGCCAGCAGCGTGGAGGGGGGCTCCTACAATGAGCAGTTCTTC. It is translated as CASSVEGGSYNEQFF. V is TRBV9 and J is TRBJ2-1; D tentatively reads TRBD1 or TRBD2 (6 bases each). This CDR3 spans 15 amino acids. Germline values: CDR1 SGDLS, CDR2 YYNGEE. V shed 2 bases and J shed 0 bases, with 9 bases lying between them.

This clone occurred once. The CDR3 reads CASSTRRGERLVQPQHF. The CDR3 nucleotides read TGTGCCAGTAGTACCCGGAGGGGGGAGAGGTTGGTTCAGCCCCAGCATTTT. J is TRBJ1-5 and V is TRBV19, with a possible D match to TRBD1 (6 bases). Trimming pared 4 bases from V and 6 bases from J, leaving 22 bases between. The CDR3 has 17 amino acids. Looked up from germline, CDR1 is LNHDA and CDR2 is SQIVND (reference sequence).

This sequence joins TRBV18 and TRBJ1-2, with D unresolved. CDR1 and CDR2 from the germline V gene are KGHSH and LQKENI. Trimming took off 1 base at V and 14 bases at J, with 14 bases between the two ends. The CDR3 sequence is 12 residues long. The CDR3 DNA sequence: TGTGCCAGCTCACCACTGGGCGGACTATCTACCTTC. This translates into CASSPLGGLSTF.

The chain carries TRBV5-1 and TRBJ1-3; D might be TRBD1 (5 bases). The CDR3 sequence is 16 residues long. V dropped 1 base and J dropped 0 bases, with 11 bases sitting between them. Germline CDR1 SGHRS, CDR2 YFSETQ. The CDR3 DNA reads as TGCGCCAGCAGCTTGTGGGGGATCAGCTCTGGAAACACCATATATTTT. Amino acid sequence: CASSLWGISSGNTIYF.

This chain links TRBV19 with TRBJ2-1, with 12 bases matching TRBD2. Germline lookup yields CDR1 LNHDA and CDR2 SQIVND (reference sequence). The CDR3 sequence is 20 residues long. The trim removed 10 bases at V and 5 bases at J, leaving 24 bases unmatched. CDR3 sequence reads: CATRSIRLAGVDAGDNEQFF. CDR3 bases: TGTGCCACCAGATCCATTAGACTAGCGGGAGTCGATGCCGGTGACAATGAGCAGTTCTTC.

This clone was counted between two and nine times. The V call is TRBV5-4, the J call TRBJ1-2, with 7 nucleotides matching TRBD1. Germline V gene lookup returns CDR1 SGHNT and CDR2 YYREEE (reference sequence). The CDR3 consists of 15 residues. Trimming removed 4 bases from V and 8 bases from J; junction bases left unmatched: 14. The CDR3 spells CASSQKDRALWGYTF. Written as DNA, the CDR3 is TGTGCCAGCAGCCAAAAAGACAGGGCTCTTTGGGGCTACACCTTC. Complete variable domain (other parts from reference TRBV5-4 and TRBJ1-2): ETGVTQSPTHLIKTRGQQVTLRCSSQSGHNTVSWYQQALGQGPQFIFQYYREEENGRGNFPPRFSGLQFPNYSSELNVNALELDDSALYLCASSQKDRALWGYTFGSGTRLTVV.

V gene TRBV11-2 combines with J gene TRBJ2-7; D call uncertain. Germline lookup yields CDR1 SGHAT and CDR2 FQNNGV. Deletions cut 8 bases from V and 0 bases from J, with 8 bases between. The CDR3 covers 12 residues. The CDR3 loop is CASLDISYEQYF. For the CDR3, the DNA is TGTGCCAGCCTTGACATCTCCTACGAGCAGTACTTC.

The chain employs TRBV7-3 and TRBJ2-3, with 7 bases lining up with TRBD2. This CDR3 has 15 residues. Trimming cost V 0 bases and J 4 bases; bases outside gene matches: 4. Germline CDR1 SGHTA, CDR2 FQGTGA. CDR3 nucleotides: TGTGCCAGCAGCTTAACGGGAGGGCCCGCAGATACGCAGTATTTT. It translates to CASSLTGGPADTQYF.